This passage covers 28 T cell receptor beta chains from one sample sequenced in a study of early T cells in non-severe SARS-CoV-2 infection. TCRdb reanalysed the 5' RACE reads using MiXCR and keeps one entry per CDR3 protein. The sample has about 79,000 distinct CDR3 sequences; roughly an eighth are singletons. Material for sequencing was whole blood. The receptors were gathered from an adult who was a healthcare worker with PCR-confirmed SARS-CoV-2 infection or an uninfected control (not recorded which).

This clonotype was counted many times. The rearrangement uses TRBV7-9 and TRBJ2-1; 7 nucleotides agree with TRBD2. The germline V gene has CDR1 SEHNR and CDR2 FQNEAQ (reference sequence). The CDR3 contains 14 residues. CDR3 sequence reads: CAHHRGVKEDEQFF. CDR3 in DNA: TGTGCTCATCACCGGGGGGTGAAAGAGGATGAGCAGTTCTTC.

This clonotype has only a few counts. The J gene is TRBJ1-5, the V gene TRBV29-1; a weak D match, TRBD1 (6 bases). The CDR3 length is 14 residues. With 7 bases removed from V and 0 bases from J, the gap between germline ends came to 13 bases. Germline CDR1 is SQVTM and CDR2 is ANQGSEA. The CDR3 DNA reads TGCAGCGCATCACAGGGCTATAGCAATCAGCCCCAGCATTTT. Translating gives CSASQGYSNQPQHF. The variable domain in full, with the rest retrieved from reference TRBV29-1 and TRBJ1-5, is SAVISQKPSRDICQRGTSLTIQCQVDSQVTMMFWYRQQPGQSLTLIATANQGSEATYESGFVIDKFPISRPNLTFSTLTVSNMSPEDSSIYLCSASQGYSNQPQHFGDGTRLSIL.

This clonotype was recorded a few times. V gene TRBV7-9 combines with J gene TRBJ2-3; possibly TRBD1 for D (5 bases). This CDR3 spans 13 amino acids. Trimming cost V 1 base and J 6 bases, with 8 bases left between them. Per germline, CDR1 SEHNR and CDR2 FQNEAQ (reference sequence). The CDR3 DNA reads TGTGCCAGCAGCTTAGTCAGGGATGATACGCAGTATTTT. Translated, it gives CASSLVRDDTQYF.

This clonotype showed up just a few times. The rearrangement joins TRBV9 to TRBJ1-2; TRBD1 matches 9 bases. V dropped 2 bases and J dropped 8; count of bases not matched to a gene: 7. The CDR3 extends over 14 amino acids. Germline CDR1 reads SGDLS; CDR2 reads YYNGEE. The CDR3 protein is CASSVGTGMRGYTF. The DNA for the CDR3 is TGTGCCAGCAGCGTCGGGACAGGGATGCGGGGCTACACCTTC.

This clonotype came up a few times. The CDR3 coding sequence is TGCAGCGTTGTGGGTATCCTAGCGGGGGGGCCCGATACGCAGTATTTT. This translates into CSVVGILAGGPDTQYF. The chain recombines TRBV29-1 with TRBJ2-3, with 12 bases lining up with TRBD2. The trim removed 4 bases at V and 6 bases at J, leaving 11 bases unmatched. The V gene's germline CDR1 is SQVTM and CDR2 ANQGSEA. This CDR3 contains 16 residues.

This clonotype was seen a handful of times. The chain joins TRBV20-1 to TRBJ2-7; 10 bases match TRBD2. Trimming took 1 base from V and 4 from J; bases not matched to a gene: 1. The CDR3 length is 13 residues. The germline CDR1 and CDR2 sequences are DFQATT and SNEGSKA (reference sequence). The chain's CDR3 is CSARGSGRYEQYF. As DNA, the CDR3 is TGCAGTGCTAGAGGTAGCGGGAGGTACGAGCAGTACTTC.

V usage is TRBV20-1 and J usage is TRBJ2-4; D is unresolved. Trimming stripped 3 bases from V and 2 bases from J, with 11 bases between. The CDR3 spans 14 residues. Germline loops: CDR1 DFQATT, CDR2 SNEGSKA (reference sequence). The CDR3 DNA is TGCAGTGCTAGCGGGCAGGCCCCCAAAAACATTCAGTACTTC. Translated: CSASGQAPKNIQYF.

This clonotype was counted between two and nine times. The chain combines TRBV3-1 with TRBJ1-1; tentatively, D is TRBD1 (6 bases). This CDR3 is 14 amino acids long. Deletions cut 4 bases from V and 1 base from J, with 10 bases between. The germline CDR1 and CDR2 sequences are LGHDT and YNNKEL (reference sequence). DNA of the CDR3: TGTGCCAGCAGCCCGGGACACGGGAACACTGAAGCTTTCTTT. The encoded protein is CASSPGHGNTEAFF.

This clonotype was counted many times. V usage is TRBV5-5 and J usage is TRBJ1-6; D possibly corresponds to TRBD1 (5 bases). The germline CDR1 and CDR2 sequences are SGHKS and YYEKEE (reference sequence). This CDR3 is built from 16 residues. The germline V and J ends were trimmed by 0 bases and 7 bases, with 14 bases remaining between them. CDR3 nucleotide sequence: TGTGCCAGCAGCTTGGGAACGACAGCCGCGAATTCACCCCTCCACTTT. It specifies CASSLGTTAANSPLHF. The full variable domain, in which reference TRBV5-5 and TRBJ1-6 provide the parts outside the CDR3, is DAGVTQSPTHLIKTRGQQVTLRCSPISGHKSVSWYQQVLGQGPQFIFQYYEKEERGRGNFPDRFSARQFPNYSSELNVNALLLGDSALYLCASSLGTTAANSPLHFGNGTRLTVT.

This clonotype has a handful of counts. This sequence joins TRBV7-9 and TRBJ1-1; maybe TRBD1 (6 bases). Germline CDR1 is SEHNR and CDR2 is FQNEAQ (reference sequence). V gave up 4 bases and J gave up 3 bases, with 9 bases separating them. This CDR3 comprises 13 residues. The CDR3 here is CASSSGAHTEAFF. In DNA form, the CDR3 reads TGTGCCAGCAGCTCAGGGGCTCACACTGAAGCTTTCTTT.

The chain recombines TRBV19 with TRBJ2-1, with TRBD1 matching 10 bases. CDR1 is LNHDA and CDR2 is SQIVND in the germline V gene (reference sequence). There are 15 residues in the CDR3. V lost 6 bases and J lost 9; bases outside the gene matches: 11. The CDR3 here is CASSRPGQGMLEQFF. The CDR3, as DNA: TGTGCCAGTAGCAGGCCGGGACAGGGGATGCTTGAGCAGTTCTTC.

A few counts support this clonotype. V usage is TRBV7-8 and J usage is TRBJ2-7, with 10 bases aligning to TRBD2. CDR3 size: 14 residues. V lost 6 bases and J lost 2; bases outside the gene matches: 4. CDR1 SGHVS and CDR2 FQNEAQ come from the germline V gene. The DNA for the CDR3 is TGTGCCAGCAGTACTAGCGGGACTCCCTACGAGCAGTACTTC. Translation gives CASSTSGTPYEQYF.

This clonotype was counted at least ten times. This chain connects TRBV27 to TRBJ1-5, with TRBD1 matching over 8 bases. This CDR3 has 16 residues. Germline-derived CDR1 and CDR2 are MNHEY and SMNVEV (reference sequence). V trimming: 6 bases; J trimming: 3 bases; junction bases outside the gene matches: 10. CDR3 loop: CASRPKGQVHNQPQHF. The CDR3 bases are TGTGCCAGCAGACCTAAGGGACAGGTTCACAATCAGCCCCAGCATTTT.

The V and J genes are TRBV20-1 and TRBJ2-3; no clear D. V was cut by 3 bases and J by 3 bases, with 4 bases left in between. The CDR3 length is 11 residues. Germline loops: CDR1 DFQATT, CDR2 SNEGSKA (reference sequence). This CDR3 reads CSARGTDTQYF. CDR3 nucleotide sequence: TGCAGTGCTAGGGGTACAGATACGCAGTATTTT.

The genes are TRBV2 and TRBJ1-2; no reliable D call. From germline, CDR1 is SNHLY and CDR2 FYNNEI. V was clipped by 2 bases and J by 2 bases, with 12 bases between them. CDR3 size: 15 residues. The CDR3 here is CASSEMGSLNYGYTF. In DNA form, the CDR3 reads TGTGCCAGCAGTGAAATGGGCAGCTTGAACTATGGCTACACCTTC.

This clonotype was counted ten times or more. The rearrangement links TRBV4-2 to TRBJ2-7, with 10 bases that match TRBD1. The CDR3 extends over 16 amino acids. V lost 4 bases, J lost 2 bases, and 8 bases stayed unmatched. The germline V gene encodes CDR1 LGHNA and CDR2 YNFKEQ. CDR3 DNA: TGTGCCAGCAGCCGAAGGGGGACAGGGGCCGCCTACGAGCAGTACTTC. Amino acid sequence: CASSRRGTGAAYEQYF.

This clonotype appeared many times. The rearrangement links TRBV12-3 or TRBV12-4 to TRBJ1-2; 7 bases agree with TRBD1. CDR3 length: 13 residues. J gave up 8 bases and V 3 bases, and 6 bases lay outside the gene matches. The CDR3: CASSFRDRSGYTF. In DNA form, the CDR3 reads TGTGCCAGCAGTTTCCGGGACAGATCAGGCTACACCTTC.

This chain joins TRBV6-6 and TRBJ2-1, with D unresolved. Germline assignment: CDR1 MNHNY and CDR2 SVGAGI (reference sequence). This CDR3 contains 14 residues. V shed 2 bases and J shed 7 bases, with 12 bases lying between them. CDR3 sequence (DNA): TGTGCCAGCAGTTACGGCCAGGTCGATAATGAGCAGTTCTTC. This sequence encodes CASSYGQVDNEQFF.

There are a few counts of this clonotype. The genes are TRBV29-1 and TRBJ2-1, with TRBD2 matching 8 bases. The CDR3 has 14 amino acids. The J segment lost 4 bases and the V segment lost 3 bases, leaving 5 bases of the junction unmatched. Per the germline V gene, CDR1 is SQVTM and CDR2 is ANQGSEA. The CDR3: CSVDNPSGYNEQFF. For the CDR3, the DNA is TGCAGCGTTGATAACCCTAGCGGGTACAATGAGCAGTTCTTC.

The V and J genes are TRBV29-1 and TRBJ2-3, with 7 bases aligning to TRBD2. The CDR3 runs to 14 residues. Looked up from germline, CDR1 is SQVTM and CDR2 is ANQGSEA. The junction had 6 bases not matched to a gene; V was cut back by 4 bases and J by 2 bases. The DNA for the CDR3 is TGCAGCGTTGTTCTAGCGGAGATCACAGATACGCAGTATTTT. The encoded protein is CSVVLAEITDTQYF.

Only a few counts were recorded for this clonotype. The chain is built from TRBV5-1 and TRBJ2-3, with 13 bases fitting TRBD2. The germline V gene encodes CDR1 SGHRS and CDR2 YFSETQ. The junction had 1 base not matched to a gene; V was cut back by 1 base and J by 2 bases. This CDR3 contains 16 residues. DNA of the CDR3: TGCGCCAGCAGCTTGACTAGCGGGGGGGCCACAGATACGCAGTATTTT. It is translated as CASSLTSGGATDTQYF. The full variable domain, its missing parts supplied by reference TRBV5-1 and TRBJ2-3, is KAGVTQTPRYLIKTRGQQVTLSCSPISGHRSVSWYQQTPGQGLQFLFEYFSETQRNKGNFPGRFSGRQFSNSRSEMNVSTLELGDSALYLCASSLTSGGATDTQYFGPGTRLTVL.

This chain connects TRBV7-6 to TRBJ2-3; 10 nucleotides match TRBD2. The CDR3 runs 17 residues. V shed 5 bases, J shed 0 bases, and the junction held 8 bases outside the gene matches. CDR1 SGHVS and CDR2 FNYEAQ come from the germline V gene. For the CDR3, the DNA is TGTGCCAGCAGCCTAAGACTAGCGGGTTCGAGCACAGATACGCAGTATTTT. It encodes CASSLRLAGSSTDTQYF.

This clonotype was seen at least ten times. The chain links TRBV9 to TRBJ2-2; D is possibly TRBD1 (5 bases). The germline V gene encodes CDR1 SGDLS and CDR2 YYNGEE. V lost 2 bases and J lost 14, with 16 bases in between. The CDR3 is 13 amino acids. The CDR3 sequence is CASSVDGTGRLFF. The DNA of the CDR3 is TGTGCCAGCAGCGTCGACGGTACAGGTCGACTGTTTTTT.

This chain joins TRBV12-3 or TRBV12-4 and TRBJ2-3, with 7 nucleotides matching TRBD2. J lost 6 bases, V lost 3 bases, and 6 bases had no gene match. The CDR3 is made up of 14 amino acids. CDR3 bases: TGTGCCAGCAGTTTTGCTAGCGGCCCGGATACGCAGTATTTT. Amino acids: CASSFASGPDTQYF.

This clonotype showed up just a few times. The chain carries TRBV5-1 and TRBJ1-1; D remains ambiguous. Germline V gives CDR1 SGHRS, CDR2 YFSETQ. CDR3 length equals 14 residues. Trimming shortened V by 2 bases and J by 0 bases, and 8 bases separated the two germline ends. The CDR3 sequence is CASSFRIMNTEAFF. In DNA form, the CDR3 reads TGCGCCAGCAGCTTCAGGATCATGAACACTGAAGCTTTCTTT.

Only a few counts were recorded for this clonotype. This chain links TRBV6-5 with TRBJ2-1; D not resolved. CDR1 MNHEY and CDR2 SVGAGI come from the germline V gene. Trimming cost V 1 base and J 2 bases, with 6 bases left between them. The length of the CDR3 is 14 residues. The CDR3: CASSYYAPYNEQFF. The CDR3 bases are TGTGCCAGCAGTTACTACGCACCCTACAATGAGCAGTTCTTC.

This chain links TRBV20-1 with TRBJ1-1; a weak D match, TRBD1 (6 bases). Germline V gene lookup returns CDR1 DFQATT and CDR2 SNEGSKA (reference sequence). The CDR3 runs to 14 residues. The V gene lost 1 base and the J gene lost 1 base, with 10 bases spanning the gap. This CDR3 is CSARAWTANTEAFF. The CDR3 DNA follows: TGCAGTGCTAGAGCGTGGACAGCGAACACTGAAGCTTTCTTT.

This clonotype was seen more than once but under ten times. This CDR3 is CASSYSEGVTDTQYF. The CDR3 nucleotides read TGTGCCAGCAGTTACTCGGAAGGCGTCACAGATACGCAGTATTTT. This chain links TRBV6-5 with TRBJ2-3; D uncertain. The germline V gene has CDR1 MNHEY and CDR2 SVGAGI. This CDR3 spans 15 amino acids. V lost 0 bases and J lost 2, with 9 bases in between.